Following are 16 T cell receptor beta chains from one sample sequenced in a study of response to subunit inactivated influenza vaccine. TCRdb itself ran the RT-PCR reads through MiXCR, one entry per CDR3 protein. The table has over 400,000 distinct CDR3 sequences, about a tenth seen once. The source material was PBMCs from blood, sampled 45 days after vaccination. The origin of the receptors is a man between 50 and 59 years old who received an inactivated influenza vaccine.

This rearrangement joins TRBV2 to TRBJ2-1, with 8 bases aligning to TRBD2. The germline CDR1 and CDR2 sequences are SNHLY and FYNNEI. The CDR3 totals 15 residues. After removal of 4 bases from V and 5 bases from J, the junction contained 7 bases not matched to a gene. DNA of the CDR3: TGTGCCAGCAGTGTCGGCGGGGGGTTCGACAATGAGCAGTTCTTC. Protein sequence: CASSVGGGFDNEQFF.

The J gene is TRBJ2-3, the V gene TRBV2; D is uncertain. Trimming took off 10 bases at V and 4 bases at J, with 15 bases between the two ends. The CDR3 consists of 13 residues. The germline V gene has CDR1 SNHLY and CDR2 FYNNEI. The CDR3 region is CANNDAASDTQYF. Written as DNA, the CDR3 is TGTGCCAACAACGATGCCGCCTCAGATACGCAGTATTTT.

As regards this clonotype: This may come from a read error, since a much larger clone is one base off. The V gene is TRBV29-1, the J gene TRBJ2-1; TRBD2 matches 12 bases. CDR1 is SQVTM and CDR2 is ANQGSEA in the germline V gene. V dropped 2 bases and J dropped 9; count of bases not matched to a gene: 5. There are 14 residues in the CDR3. The CDR3: CSVERTSGVSEQFF. CDR3 bases: TGCAGCGTTGAAAGGACTAGCGGGGTCAGTGAGCAGTTCTTC.

A word on this clonotype: Its ends do not fully match the called genes, so a read error is possible. The chain recombines TRBV6-1 with TRBJ2-6; D is perhaps TRBD1 (5 bases). This CDR3 spans 15 amino acids. CDR1 is MNHNS and CDR2 is SASEGT in the germline V gene. CDR3 region: CTSSRGLSGANVLTF. CDR3 sequence (DNA): TGTACCAGCAGTAGGGGCCTCTCTGGGGCCAACGTCCTGACTTTC.

V usage is TRBV11-2 and J usage is TRBJ2-2; no firm D call. The germline gives CDR1 SGHAT, CDR2 FQNNGV. V lost 2 bases and J 0 bases, leaving 7 bases between the germline ends. The CDR3 loop spans 15 amino acids. CDR3 DNA: TGTGCCAGCAGCTTAAGGGTCCCGAACACCGGGGAGCTGTTTTTT. Translating it yields CASSLRVPNTGELFF.

V and J are TRBV2 and TRBJ2-1; D assignment may be TRBD1 or TRBD2 (5 bases each). V was shortened by 5 bases and J by 10 bases, with 15 bases between the two germline ends. This CDR3 has 13 residues. Germline CDR1 and CDR2: SNHLY and FYNNEI. The CDR3 loop is CASSWDGPKEQFF. For the CDR3, the DNA is TGTGCCAGCAGTTGGGACGGCCCCAAGGAGCAGTTCTTC.

The chain links TRBV27 to TRBJ2-1; D is uncertain. The CDR3 loop spans 14 amino acids. V was pared by 7 bases and J by 4 bases, with 14 bases between. Germline V CDR1 and CDR2: MNHEY, SMNVEV (reference sequence). The CDR3 nucleotides read TGTGCCAGCACCCCCTCGAGGCTATACAATGAGCAGTTCTTC. This sequence encodes CASTPSRLYNEQFF.

This clonotype was found many times. The chain has TRBV5-1 and TRBJ2-5, with D uncertain. Trimming took off 1 base at V and 2 bases at J, with 6 bases between the two ends. Germline V lookup: CDR1 SGHRS, CDR2 YFSETQ. The CDR3 spans 13 residues. In DNA, the CDR3 is TGCGCCAGCAGCTTGCTCTATCAAGAGACCCAGTACTTC. Translation: CASSLLYQETQYF.

This chain links TRBV15 with TRBJ1-5; D perhaps matches TRBD1 (5 bases). This CDR3 contains 15 residues. Trimming stripped 0 bases from V and 6 bases from J, with 12 bases between. Germline V gene lookup returns CDR1 LNHNV and CDR2 YYDKDF (reference sequence). CDR3 DNA sequence: TGTGCCACCAGCAGAGATCTTCGTGGGGGTCAGCCCCAGCATTTT. Its translation is CATSRDLRGGQPQHF.

This clonotype was seen a few times. The V gene is TRBV4-3, the J gene TRBJ2-3, with D perhaps assigned TRBD1 or TRBD2 (6 bases each). The V gene's germline CDR1 is LGHNA and CDR2 YSLEER. V was trimmed by 0 bases and J by 2 bases, leaving 12 bases between them. There are 16 residues in the CDR3. The CDR3 sequence: CASSQDTRGPTDTQYF. DNA for the CDR3: TGCGCCAGCAGCCAAGATACCCGGGGGCCCACAGATACGCAGTATTTT.

This clonotype has more than one count but fewer than ten. The rearrangement links TRBV7-9 to TRBJ1-1; TRBD1 matches 8 bases. The CDR3 has 14 amino acids. V gave up 2 bases and J gave up 3 bases; unmatched junction bases: 2. Germline CDR1 and CDR2: SEHNR and FQNEAQ (reference sequence). CDR3 sequence (DNA): TGTGCCAGCAGCTTATCGGACAGGGACACTGAAGCTTTCTTT. This gives the protein CASSLSDRDTEAFF.

As DNA, the CDR3 is TGTGCCAGCAGTTCGGTAGACAGGGGGCTAAGGAATGAGCAGTTCTTC. Protein: CASSSVDRGLRNEQFF. V usage is TRBV28 and J usage is TRBJ2-1; 10 bases fit TRBD1. The V gene end was trimmed by 4 bases and the J gene end by 7 bases; junction bases not matched to a gene: 10. CDR3 length: 16 amino acids. CDR1 and CDR2 from the germline V gene are MDHEN and SYDVKM.

The V call is TRBV4-1, the J call TRBJ2-1; the match to TRBD1 covers 11 bases. J gave up 0 bases and V 3 bases, and 7 bases lay outside the gene matches. The germline CDR1 and CDR2 sequences are MGHRA and YSYEKL. The CDR3 runs 18 residues. The CDR3 DNA reads as TGCGCCAGCAGCCATCCCAGGACAGGGGGCCTCTCCTACAATGAGCAGTTCTTC. Protein: CASSHPRTGGLSYNEQFF.

This clonotype has a handful of counts. The chain combines TRBV7-9 with TRBJ1-2, with 7 bases aligning to TRBD1. The CDR3 is 13 amino acids. CDR1 and CDR2 from the germline V gene are SEHNR and FQNEAQ (reference sequence). The V segment lost 5 bases and the J segment 6 bases; nucleotides outside the gene matches: 6. This CDR3 is CASSPDRANGYTF. The CDR3 region has the DNA TGTGCCAGCAGCCCAGACAGGGCCAATGGCTACACCTTC.

This clonotype was detected ten times or more. The V and J genes are TRBV4-3 and TRBJ2-3; D may be TRBD1 or TRBD2 (5 bases each). Germline CDR1 and CDR2: LGHNA and YSLEER. The CDR3 covers 17 residues. The ends were cut back, 0 bases at V and 0 bases at J, with 13 bases in the middle. The CDR3 nucleotides read TGCGCCAGCAGCCAAGATGTCACGGGGCTTAGCACAGATACGCAGTATTTT. Translating it yields CASSQDVTGLSTDTQYF.

The sample holds a few counts of this clonotype. The chain has TRBV5-1 and TRBJ2-5; 8 bases align to TRBD2. Per the germline V gene, CDR1 is SGHRS and CDR2 is YFSETQ. The CDR3 contains 14 residues. V was pared by 4 bases and J by 6 bases, with 8 bases of the junction left unmatched. Here the CDR3 DNA reads TGCGCCAGCAGCCTCTCGGGAGGGCCGCAGACCCAGTACTTC. This gives the protein CASSLSGGPQTQYF.